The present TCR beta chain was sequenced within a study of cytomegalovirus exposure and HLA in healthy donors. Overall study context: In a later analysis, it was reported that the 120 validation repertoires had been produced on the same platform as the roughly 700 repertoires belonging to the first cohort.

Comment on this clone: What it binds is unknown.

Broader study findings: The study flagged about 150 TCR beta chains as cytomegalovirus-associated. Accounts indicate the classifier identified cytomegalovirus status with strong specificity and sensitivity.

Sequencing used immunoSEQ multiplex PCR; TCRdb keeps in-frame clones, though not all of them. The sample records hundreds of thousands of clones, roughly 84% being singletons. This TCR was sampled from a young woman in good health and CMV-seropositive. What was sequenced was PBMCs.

DNA of the CDR3: TGTGCCAGCAGCTTACCGGCGGCCGTGTACGAGCAGTACTTC. Translation gives CASSLPAAVYEQYF. V usage is TRBV5-6 and J usage is TRBJ2-7; no reliable D call. CDR3 length: 14 residues. V was clipped by 2 bases and J by 4 bases, with 13 bases between them. In germline, CDR1 is SGHDT, CDR2 YYEEEE.